This TCR beta chain was found in a study of T-cell reconstitution after alpha-beta-depleted transplantation in children. Comments on this clonotype: The antigen is not known.

Points from the study as a whole: T-cell counts and diversity at one year following transplant were attributed mainly to newly produced T cells. Several hundred expanded graft clones reportedly supplied alpha-beta T cells about two months after transplant.

This CDR3 has 16 amino acids. Germline V gene lookup returns CDR1 SGHTA and CDR2 FQGNSA. V lost 2 bases to trimming and J lost 6 bases; unmatched junction nucleotides: 10. It was with unique molecular identifiers that the TCRbeta library was prepared. MiXCR, run by TCRdb on the PCR reads, gives a single entry per CDR3 protein. This sample has fewer than 1 million distinct CDR3 sequences, with roughly 15% found just once. The clonotype comes from a male patient younger than 18 who had a stem cell transplant for acute lymphoblastic leukemia, so the T cells may come from the graft donor. Here the sequenced sample was PBMCs, mostly from graft donor cells, taken 360 days after TCRalphabeta/CD19-depleted stem cell transplant. The chain joins TRBV7-2 to TRBJ2-3; 8 nucleotides align to TRBD2. CDR3 region: CASSLRSRASGDTQYF. The CDR3 coding sequence is TGTGCCAGCAGCTTAAGGTCCAGGGCTAGCGGGGATACGCAGTATTTT.